The rows below give T cell receptor beta chains drawn from one sample of a study of OX40 agonist ivuxolimab in advanced cancers. Sequencing used immunoSEQ multiplex PCR; TCRdb keeps in-frame clones, though not all of them. The data hold over 95,000 clones, with roughly 90% observed a single time. This material consisted of CD4+ or CD8+ T cells sorted from blood, taken in a trial of the OX40 agonist ivuxolimab. These receptors all come from an adult with an advanced solid tumor such as melanoma, head and neck, liver or kidney cancer. Each CDR3 is given with its conserved first and last residue. The order of the fields is V gene, clone size, J gene, D gene, CDR3 length, CDR3 protein, CDR3 DNA. D genes are given only for firm matches. Clone sizes are given selectively: once, few, many, or a class where the clone is expanded.

>TRBV27|few|TRBJ1-5|.|14
CASSHDRISQPQHF
TGTGCCAGCAGTCATGACCGAATATCTCAGCCCCAGCATTTT
>TRBV9|.|TRBJ2-3|TRBD1|16
CASSVASGQGPDTQYF
TGTGCCAGCAGCGTAGCCTCGGGACAGGGCCCAGATACGCAGTATTTT
>TRBV5-4|.|TRBJ2-7|.|15
CASSLLDNQNYEQYF
TGTGCCAGCAGCTTACTAGACAACCAGAACTACGAGCAGTACTTC
>TRBV30|once|TRBJ2-3|TRBD2|15
CAWSVGSGGEDTQYF
TGTGCCTGGAGTGTTGGTAGCGGGGGTGAAGATACGCAGTATTTT
>TRBV9|.|TRBJ1-2|.|14
CASSALTGNYGYTF
TGTGCCAGCAGCGCCTTAACAGGGAACTATGGCTACACCTTC
>TRBV7-9|.|TRBJ2-3|TRBD1|17
CASSFLSGGGSTDTQYF
TGTGCCAGCAGCTTTCTATCAGGGGGCGGAAGCACAGATACGCAGTATTTT
>TRBV11-2|.|TRBJ1-5|.|15
CASSPAGGGNQPQHF
TGTGCCAGCAGCCCGGCGGGGGGCGGCAATCAGCCCCAGCATTTT
>TRBV27|.|TRBJ1-6|.|14
CASSLRAENSPLHF
TGTGCCAGCAGTTTAAGGGCGGAGAATTCACCCCTCCACTTT
>TRBV10-1|.|TRBJ2-5|TRBD1|16
CASRALDRALEKTQYF
TGCGCCAGCAGGGCCCTAGACAGGGCTCTAGAAAAGACCCAGTACTTC
>TRBV28|.|TRBJ2-3|TRBD2|19
CASSLRLAGGNPGTDTQYF
TGTGCCAGCAGTTTACGGTTAGCGGGGGGAAACCCCGGCACAGATACGCAGTATTTT
>TRBV28|.|TRBJ2-3|.|14
CASRQGQHTDTQYF
TGTGCCAGCAGACAGGGTCAACACACAGATACGCAGTATTTT
>TRBV6-5|.|TRBJ1-2|.|14
CASSYSAKDYGYTF
TGTGCCAGCAGTTACTCGGCCAAGGACTATGGCTACACCTTC
>TRBV5-1|.|TRBJ2-7|.|14
CASSLDSALYEQYF
TGCGCCAGCAGCTTGGACAGCGCGCTATACGAGCAGTACTTC
>TRBV7-2|.|TRBJ2-5|.|12
CASSLMQETQYF
TGTGCCAGCAGCTTGATGCAAGAGACCCAGTACTTC
>TRBV7-9|once|TRBJ2-7|.|14
CASSHPPRAYEQYF
TGTGCCAGCAGCCATCCCCCGAGGGCCTACGAGCAGTACTTC